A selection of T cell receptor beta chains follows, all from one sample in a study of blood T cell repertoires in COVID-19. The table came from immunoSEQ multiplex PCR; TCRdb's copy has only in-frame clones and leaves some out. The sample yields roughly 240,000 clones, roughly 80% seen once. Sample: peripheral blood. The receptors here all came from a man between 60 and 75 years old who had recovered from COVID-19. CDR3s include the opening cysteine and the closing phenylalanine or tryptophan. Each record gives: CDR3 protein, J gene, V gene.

cdr3_aa: CASSPPSGGAKNIQYF
j_call: TRBJ2-4
v_call: TRBV7-9

cdr3_aa: CASSQGDQETQYF
j_call: TRBJ2-5
v_call: TRBV19

cdr3_aa: CASSLGTSGSTGELFF
j_call: TRBJ2-2
v_call: TRBV5-4

cdr3_aa: CASSLVDRRYEQYF
j_call: TRBJ2-7
v_call: TRBV5-1

cdr3_aa: CASSTGHKSYNEQFF
j_call: TRBJ2-1
v_call: TRBV9

cdr3_aa: CASSVASLVRNEQFF
j_call: TRBJ2-1
v_call: TRBV9

cdr3_aa: CASSGGQGVSYEQYF
j_call: TRBJ2-7
v_call: TRBV9

cdr3_aa: CASSDSVSDTQYF
j_call: TRBJ2-3
v_call: TRBV2

cdr3_aa: CASSIGGTENSPLHF
j_call: TRBJ1-6
v_call: TRBV19

cdr3_aa: CASSLGQRGQDEQFF
j_call: TRBJ2-1
v_call: TRBV7-6

cdr3_aa: CASGWAGQNSGANVLTF
j_call: TRBJ2-6
v_call: TRBV7-6

cdr3_aa: CASSPRGIRGQETQYF
j_call: TRBJ2-5
v_call: TRBV18

cdr3_aa: CASSRGTGELFF
j_call: TRBJ2-2
v_call: TRBV7-9

cdr3_aa: CASSLVVQSRETQYF
j_call: TRBJ2-5
v_call: TRBV7-2

cdr3_aa: CASTYYGTGGLISYNEQFF
j_call: TRBJ2-1
v_call: TRBV27

cdr3_aa: CASSYSTGSPTQYF
j_call: TRBJ2-3
v_call: TRBV6-2/TRBV6-3

cdr3_aa: CASSPPGQGAPFNEQFF
j_call: TRBJ2-1
v_call: TRBV18

cdr3_aa: CASGLGQVVGEKLFF
j_call: TRBJ1-4
v_call: TRBV12-5

cdr3_aa: CASSLDILGNTIYF
j_call: TRBJ1-3
v_call: TRBV19

cdr3_aa: CASSFNRGLVDNEQYF
j_call: TRBJ2-7
v_call: TRBV14

cdr3_aa: CASSYSGRGGGYTF
j_call: TRBJ1-2
v_call: TRBV6-5

cdr3_aa: CASSPDRGRSYEQYF
j_call: TRBJ2-7
v_call: TRBV11-3

cdr3_aa: CASSVPGGGGNEQFF
j_call: TRBJ2-1
v_call: TRBV19

cdr3_aa: CASSFRDGYTF
j_call: TRBJ1-2
v_call: TRBV6-2/TRBV6-3

cdr3_aa: CASSPRGTQGVTQYF
j_call: TRBJ2-3
v_call: TRBV28

cdr3_aa: CASTNGLDNEQFF
j_call: TRBJ2-1
v_call: TRBV12-3/TRBV12-4

cdr3_aa: CASDRQGSSYNSPLHF
j_call: TRBJ1-6
v_call: TRBV5-6

cdr3_aa: CASSSPPERYEQYF
j_call: TRBJ2-7
v_call: TRBV5-1